The rows below give T cell receptor beta chains drawn from one sample of a study of blood T cell repertoires in COVID-19. Clones were sequenced by immunoSEQ multiplex PCR, and TCRdb holds only the in-frame ones, with some missing. Of approximately 98,000 clones detected, roughly 82% appear once; the ten largest clones hold about 17%. The sequenced sample was peripheral blood. The receptors stem from a man at least 80 years old with acute or convalescent COVID-19. Each CDR3 is given with its conserved first and last residue. A D gene is named only where the DNA matches it firmly. The size field is filled for only some rows; it gives once, few, many or a size class.

cdr3_aa,cdr3_nt,j_call,clone_size,v_call,d_call
CASSHSQLGIYEQYF,TGTGCCAGCAGCCACTCGCAACTAGGGATCTACGAGCAGTACTTC,TRBJ2-7,-,TRBV5-6,-
CASSPRAATYEQYF,TGTGCCAGCAGTCCCAGGGCGGCAACCTACGAGCAGTACTTC,TRBJ2-7,-,TRBV6-5,-
CASSLASRVETQYF,TGTGCCAGCAGTTTAGCGTCCAGGGTGGAGACCCAGTACTTC,TRBJ2-5,-,TRBV28,-
CATSDFLGTWGTGELFF,TGTGCCACCAGTGATTTCCTCGGGACATGGGGCACCGGGGAGCTGTTTTTT,TRBJ2-2,few,TRBV24-1,-
CAWKREGGYTF,TGTGCCTGGAAGAGGGAGGGCGGCTACACCTTC,TRBJ1-2,-,TRBV30,-
CAWRRLAGGVDTQYF,TGTGCCTGGAGGAGACTAGCGGGAGGAGTAGATACGCAGTATTTT,TRBJ2-3,-,TRBV30,TRBD2
CSVEGISGSLNEQFF,TGCAGCGTTGAAGGTATCAGCGGGAGTTTGAATGAGCAGTTCTTC,TRBJ2-1,once,TRBV29-1,TRBD2
CASSIQAGNTIYF,TGTGCCAGTAGTATACAGGCTGGAAACACCATATATTTT,TRBJ1-3,-,TRBV19,-
CASSLKSPIGQGYNEQFF,TGTGCCAGCAGCCTTAAATCTCCGATTGGACAGGGGTACAATGAGCAGTTCTTC,TRBJ2-1,once,TRBV27,TRBD1
CASNLQGDVDTIYF,TGTGCCAGTAACCTACAGGGTGATGTGGACACCATATATTTT,TRBJ1-3,-,TRBV19,-
CASSVRQGLSPLHF,TGTGCCAGCAGCGTACGACAGGGCCTATCACCCCTCCACTTT,TRBJ1-6,-,TRBV9,TRBD1
CASSTGTRRGPGELFF,TGTGCCAGCAGTACCGGGACTAGGAGAGGACCCGGGGAGCTGTTTTTT,TRBJ2-2,-,TRBV5-4,TRBD2